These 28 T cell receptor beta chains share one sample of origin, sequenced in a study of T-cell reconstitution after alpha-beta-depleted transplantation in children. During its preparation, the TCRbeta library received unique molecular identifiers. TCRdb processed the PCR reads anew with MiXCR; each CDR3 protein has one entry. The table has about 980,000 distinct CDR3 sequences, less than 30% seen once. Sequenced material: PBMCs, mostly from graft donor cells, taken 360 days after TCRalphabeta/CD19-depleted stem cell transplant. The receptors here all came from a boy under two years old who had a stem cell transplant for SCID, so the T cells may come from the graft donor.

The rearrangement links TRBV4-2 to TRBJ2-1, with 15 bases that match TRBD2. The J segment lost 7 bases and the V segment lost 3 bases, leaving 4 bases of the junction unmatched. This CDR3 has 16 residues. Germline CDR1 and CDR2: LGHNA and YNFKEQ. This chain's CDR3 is CASSQGLAGGRNEQFF. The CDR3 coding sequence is TGTGCCAGCAGCCAGGGACTAGCGGGGGGTAGGAATGAGCAGTTCTTC.

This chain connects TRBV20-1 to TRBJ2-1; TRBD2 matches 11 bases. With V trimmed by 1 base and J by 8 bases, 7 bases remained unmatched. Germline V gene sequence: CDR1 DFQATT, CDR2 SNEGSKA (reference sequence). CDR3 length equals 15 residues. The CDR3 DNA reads TGCAGTGCTAGAGTTAGCGGGGGGGCCGGAGATGAGCAGTTCTTC. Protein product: CSARVSGGAGDEQFF.

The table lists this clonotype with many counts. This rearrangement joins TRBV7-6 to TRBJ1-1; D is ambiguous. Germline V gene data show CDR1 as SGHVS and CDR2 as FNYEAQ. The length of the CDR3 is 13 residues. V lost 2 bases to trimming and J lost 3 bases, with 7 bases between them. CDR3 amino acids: CASSLLRDTEAFF. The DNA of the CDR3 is TGTGCCAGCAGCTTACTTAGGGACACTGAAGCTTTCTTT.

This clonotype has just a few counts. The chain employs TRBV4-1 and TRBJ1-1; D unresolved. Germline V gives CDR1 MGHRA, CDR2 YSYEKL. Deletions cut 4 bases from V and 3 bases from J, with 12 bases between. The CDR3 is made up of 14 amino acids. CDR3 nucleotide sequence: TGCGCCAGCAGCCCTGACCGAAGGGACACTGAAGCTTTCTTT. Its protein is CASSPDRRDTEAFF.

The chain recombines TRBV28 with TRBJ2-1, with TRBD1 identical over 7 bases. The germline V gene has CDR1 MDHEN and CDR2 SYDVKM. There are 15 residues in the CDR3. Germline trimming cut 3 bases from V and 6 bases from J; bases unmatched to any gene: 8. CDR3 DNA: TGTGCCAGCAGTTTGCCCGGGACAGCTTTCAATGAGCAGTTCTTC. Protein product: CASSLPGTAFNEQFF.

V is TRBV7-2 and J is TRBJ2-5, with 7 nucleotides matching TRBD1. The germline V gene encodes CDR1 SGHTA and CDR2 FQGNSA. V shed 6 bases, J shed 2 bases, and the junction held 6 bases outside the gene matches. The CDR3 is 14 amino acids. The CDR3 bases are TGTGCCAGCAGAGACCGGGACAGTCAAGAGACCCAGTACTTC. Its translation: CASRDRDSQETQYF.

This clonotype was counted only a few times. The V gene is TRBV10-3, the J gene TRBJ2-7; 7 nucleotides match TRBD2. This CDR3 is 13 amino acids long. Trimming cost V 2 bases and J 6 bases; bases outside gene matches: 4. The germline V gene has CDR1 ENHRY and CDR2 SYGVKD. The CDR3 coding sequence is TGTGCCATCAGTGAGGGGGGGGTGGTCGAGCAGTACTTC. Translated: CAISEGGVVEQYF.

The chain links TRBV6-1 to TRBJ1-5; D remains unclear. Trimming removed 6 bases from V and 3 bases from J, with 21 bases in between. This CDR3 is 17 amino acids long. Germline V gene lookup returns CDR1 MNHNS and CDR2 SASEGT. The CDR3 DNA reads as TGTGCCAGCAGCCCCTTTTTCTCCAGCGGGCTCAATCAGCCCCAGCATTTT. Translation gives CASSPFFSSGLNQPQHF.

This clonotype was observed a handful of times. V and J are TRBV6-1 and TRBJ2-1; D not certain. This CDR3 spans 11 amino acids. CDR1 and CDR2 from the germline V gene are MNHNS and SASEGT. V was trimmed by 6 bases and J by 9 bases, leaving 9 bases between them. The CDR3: CASRETTEQFF. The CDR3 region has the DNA TGTGCCAGCAGGGAGACAACTGAGCAGTTCTTC.

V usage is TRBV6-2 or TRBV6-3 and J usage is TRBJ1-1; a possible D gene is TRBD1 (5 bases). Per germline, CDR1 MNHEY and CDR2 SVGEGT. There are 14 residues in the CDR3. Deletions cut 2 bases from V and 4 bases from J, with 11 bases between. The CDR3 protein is CASSYMGEATEAFF. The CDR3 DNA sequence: TGTGCCAGCAGTTACATGGGGGAGGCCACTGAAGCTTTCTTT.

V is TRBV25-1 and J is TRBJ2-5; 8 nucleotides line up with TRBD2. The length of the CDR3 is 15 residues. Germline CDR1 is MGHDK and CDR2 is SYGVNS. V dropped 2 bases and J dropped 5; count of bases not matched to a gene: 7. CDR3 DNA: TGTGCCAGCAGTGAAATGCGGGGGGCGGGTGAGACCCAGTACTTC. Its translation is CASSEMRGAGETQYF.

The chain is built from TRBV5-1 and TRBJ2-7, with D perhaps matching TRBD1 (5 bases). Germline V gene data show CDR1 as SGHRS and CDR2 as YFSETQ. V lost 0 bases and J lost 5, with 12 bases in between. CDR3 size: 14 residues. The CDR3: CASSLEQVSNEQYF. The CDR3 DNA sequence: TGCGCCAGCAGCTTGGAACAGGTTTCCAACGAGCAGTACTTC.

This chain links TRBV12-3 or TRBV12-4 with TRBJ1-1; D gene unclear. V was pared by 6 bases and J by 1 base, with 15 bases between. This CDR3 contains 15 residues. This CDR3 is CASSRYAVRNTEAFF. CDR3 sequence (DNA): TGTGCCAGCAGCCGTTATGCGGTTCGGAACACTGAAGCTTTCTTT.

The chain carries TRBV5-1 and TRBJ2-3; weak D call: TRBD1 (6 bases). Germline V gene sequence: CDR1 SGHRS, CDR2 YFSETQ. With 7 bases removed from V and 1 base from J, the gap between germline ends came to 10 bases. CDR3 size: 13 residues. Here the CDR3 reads CASATGRTDTQYF. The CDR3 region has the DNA TGCGCCAGCGCAACAGGGCGCACAGATACGCAGTATTTT.

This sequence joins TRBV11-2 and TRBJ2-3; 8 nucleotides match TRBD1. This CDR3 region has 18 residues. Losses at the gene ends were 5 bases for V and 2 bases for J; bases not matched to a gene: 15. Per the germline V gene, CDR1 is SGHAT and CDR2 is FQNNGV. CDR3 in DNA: TGTGCCAGCAGCCGGACAGGGAAGCGAGGGGGGTACACAGATACGCAGTATTTT. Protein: CASSRTGKRGGYTDTQYF.

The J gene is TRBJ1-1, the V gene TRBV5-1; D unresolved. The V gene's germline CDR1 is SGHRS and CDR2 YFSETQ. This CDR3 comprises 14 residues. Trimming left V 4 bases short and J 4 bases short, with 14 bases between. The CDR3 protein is CASSHAGPITEAFF. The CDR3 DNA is TGCGCCAGCAGCCACGCAGGACCTATCACTGAAGCTTTCTTT.

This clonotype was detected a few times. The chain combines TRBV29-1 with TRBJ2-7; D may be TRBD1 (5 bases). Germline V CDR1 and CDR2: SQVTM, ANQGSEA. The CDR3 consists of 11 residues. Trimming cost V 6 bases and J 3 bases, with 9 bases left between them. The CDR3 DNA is TGCAGCGTCAGGGTTCTCTACGAGCAGTACTTC. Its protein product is CSVRVLYEQYF.

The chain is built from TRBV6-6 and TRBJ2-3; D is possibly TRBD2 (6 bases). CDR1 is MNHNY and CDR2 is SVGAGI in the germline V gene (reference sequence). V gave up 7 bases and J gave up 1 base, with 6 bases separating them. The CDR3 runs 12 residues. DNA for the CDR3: TGTGCCAGCAAGCGGGGCACAGATACGCAGTATTTT. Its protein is CASKRGTDTQYF.

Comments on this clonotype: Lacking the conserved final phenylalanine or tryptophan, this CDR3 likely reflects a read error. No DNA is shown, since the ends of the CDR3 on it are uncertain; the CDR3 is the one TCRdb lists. This CDR3 reads CASSPTDRTAQTI. The chain uses TRBV12-3 or TRBV12-4 and TRBJ1-2. A total of 13 residues make up the CDR3, ends included.

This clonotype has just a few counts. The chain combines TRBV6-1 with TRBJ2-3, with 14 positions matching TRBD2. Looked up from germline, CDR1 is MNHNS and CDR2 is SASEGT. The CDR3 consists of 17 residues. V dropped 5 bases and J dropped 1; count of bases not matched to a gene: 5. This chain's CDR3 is CASSRPGLAGGTDTQYF. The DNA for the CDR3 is TGTGCCAGCAGTCGCCCGGGACTAGCGGGGGGCACAGATACGCAGTATTTT.

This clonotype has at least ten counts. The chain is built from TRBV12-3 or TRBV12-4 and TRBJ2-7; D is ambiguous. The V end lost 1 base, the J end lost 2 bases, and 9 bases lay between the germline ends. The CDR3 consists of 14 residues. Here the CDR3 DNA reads TGTGCCAGCAGTTTAGGGCAGGCTGCCTACGAGCAGTACTTC. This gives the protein CASSLGQAAYEQYF.

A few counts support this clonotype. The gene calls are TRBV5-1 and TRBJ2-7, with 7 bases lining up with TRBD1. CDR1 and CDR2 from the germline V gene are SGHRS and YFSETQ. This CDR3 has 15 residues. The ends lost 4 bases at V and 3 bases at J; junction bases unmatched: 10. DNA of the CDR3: TGCGCCAGCAGCCAAGAGGGGGCCCACCGCTACGAGCAGTACTTC. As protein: CASSQEGAHRYEQYF.

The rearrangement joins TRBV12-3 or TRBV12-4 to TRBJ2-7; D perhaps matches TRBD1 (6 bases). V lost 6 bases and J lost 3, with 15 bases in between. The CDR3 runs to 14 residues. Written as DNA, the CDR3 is TGTGCCAGCAGACCTACTCCAGGGGTCTACGAGCAGTACTTC. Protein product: CASRPTPGVYEQYF.

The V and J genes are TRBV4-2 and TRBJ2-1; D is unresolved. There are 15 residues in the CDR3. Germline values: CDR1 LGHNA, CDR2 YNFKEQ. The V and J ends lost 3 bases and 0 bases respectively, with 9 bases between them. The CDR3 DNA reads TGTGCCAGCAGCCAGGAGATGAGCTCCTACAATGAGCAGTTCTTC. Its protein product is CASSQEMSSYNEQFF.

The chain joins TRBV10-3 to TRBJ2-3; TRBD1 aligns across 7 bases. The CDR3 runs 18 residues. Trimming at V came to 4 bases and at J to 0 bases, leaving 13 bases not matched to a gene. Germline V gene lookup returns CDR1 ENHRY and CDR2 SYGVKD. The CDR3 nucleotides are TGTGCCATCAGTGGGACAGGCCCCCGGCTTTCTAGCACAGATACGCAGTATTTT. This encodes CAISGTGPRLSSTDTQYF.

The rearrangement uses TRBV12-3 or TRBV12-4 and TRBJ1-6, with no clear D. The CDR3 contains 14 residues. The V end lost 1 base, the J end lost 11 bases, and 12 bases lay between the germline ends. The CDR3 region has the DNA TGTGCCAGCAGTTTAGGCAGGTGGAATCCACCCCTCCACTTT. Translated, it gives CASSLGRWNPPLHF.

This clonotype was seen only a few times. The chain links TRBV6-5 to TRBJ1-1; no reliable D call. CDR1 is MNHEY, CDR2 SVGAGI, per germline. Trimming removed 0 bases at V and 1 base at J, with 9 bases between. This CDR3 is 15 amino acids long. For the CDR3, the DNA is TGTGCCAGCAGTTACTCCACGGAGTGGAACACTGAAGCTTTCTTT. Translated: CASSYSTEWNTEAFF.

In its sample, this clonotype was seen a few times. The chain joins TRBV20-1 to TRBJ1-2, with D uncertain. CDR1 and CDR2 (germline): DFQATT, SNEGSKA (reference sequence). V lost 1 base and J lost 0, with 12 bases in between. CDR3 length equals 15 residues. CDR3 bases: TGCAGTGCTAGAGTCGCACAGAGAGCTAACTATGGCTACACCTTC. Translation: CSARVAQRANYGYTF.